This T cell receptor (beta chain) was documented in a study of T cell changes during pregnancy in multiple sclerosis. Libraries were prepared by immunoSEQ multiplex PCR; TCRdb keeps only in-frame clonotypes and omits some of them. The table lists nearly 110,000 clones, around 90% of them singletons, with 1.6% in the top ten. The origin of this receptor is a female donor with multiple sclerosis, enrolled in a pregnancy study. The input for sequencing was peripheral blood, taken before pregnancy.

The CDR3 spells CATVCCVPDEQYF. The CDR3 DNA is TGTGCCACCGTTTGTTGTGTCCCCGACGAGCAGTACTTC. V is TRBV19 and J is TRBJ2-7; no reliable D call. Trimming stripped 10 bases from V and 5 bases from J, with 18 bases between. Germline CDR1 LNHDA, CDR2 SQIVND (reference sequence). This CDR3 comprises 13 residues. The whole variable domain, filled in from reference TRBV19 and TRBJ2-7, reads DGGITQSPKYLFRKEGQNVTLSCEQNLNHDAMYWYRQDPGQGLRLIYYSQIVNDFQKGDIAEGYSVSREKKESFPLTVTSAQKNPTAFYLCATVCCVPDEQYFGPGTRLTVT.